A single sample gave rise to the 8 T cell receptor beta chains below, sequenced in a study of T cell repertoires in aging, cancer and after chemotherapy. The template was genomic DNA from peripheral blood, not RNA. Rearranged V-D-J TRB sequences were amplified with a mixed TRB-A/B primer pool. One entry per CDR3 protein, called by TCRdb with MiXCR from the multiplex PCR reads. The repertoire has approximately 18,000 distinct CDR3 sequences, 45% to 55% of them found once; the top ten carry over 9.5%. Sequencing input: blood. The receptors originated from a human donor in good health.

This CDR3 is CATSRDLRQGRSGGYGYTF. The CDR3 nucleotides are TGTGCCACCAGCAGAGATCTTCGGCAGGGGAGAAGTGGGGGCTATGGCTACACCTTC. The chain joins TRBV15 to TRBJ1-2, with a tentative D call TRBD1 (6 bases). V lost 0 bases to trimming and J lost 4 bases, with 24 bases between them. The CDR3 length is 19 residues. Germline CDR1 reads LNHNV; CDR2 reads YYDKDF (reference sequence).

This clonotype appeared once. The chain combines TRBV19 with TRBJ2-7; D not resolved. Germline V lookup: CDR1 LNHDA, CDR2 SQIVND (reference sequence). CDR3 size: 15 residues. The V gene lost 3 bases and the J gene lost 2 bases, with 14 bases spanning the gap. DNA of the CDR3: TGTGCCAGTAGTATGTCTCGACTTCCCACCTACGAGCAGTACTTC. This codes for CASSMSRLPTYEQYF. Using reference TRBV19 and TRBJ2-7 for the parts outside the CDR3, the full variable domain is DGGITQSPKYLFRKEGQNVTLSCEQNLNHDAMYWYRQDPGQGLRLIYYSQIVNDFQKGDIAEGYSVSREKKESFPLTVTSAQKNPTAFYLCASSMSRLPTYEQYFGPGTRLTVT.

V is TRBV6-5 and J is TRBJ2-3; D is possibly TRBD1 (5 bases). The V gene's germline CDR1 is MNHEY and CDR2 SVGAGI. The length of the CDR3 is 13 residues. V was cut by 6 bases and J by 4 bases, with 11 bases left in between. The CDR3 DNA follows: TGTGCCAGCAGCGTTCCAGGGTCAGATACGCAGTATTTT. Protein: CASSVPGSDTQYF.

V and J are TRBV6-2 or TRBV6-3 and TRBJ2-2; TRBD1 agrees at 7 bases. V shed 6 bases, J shed 0 bases, and the junction held 10 bases outside the gene matches. CDR3 size: 17 residues. The germline gives CDR1 MNHEY, CDR2 SVGEGT. The CDR3 region has the DNA TGTGCCAGCAGCTATCTCCTAGGGGGCGCGAACACCGGGGAGCTGTTTTTT. Translating gives CASSYLLGGANTGELFF.

As concerns this clonotype: A read error may produce the germline difference seen at one junction end. The chain employs TRBV24-1 and TRBJ2-1; D perhaps matches TRBD1 (6 bases). Germline V lookup: CDR1 KGHDR, CDR2 SFDVKD. This CDR3 comprises 14 residues. CDR3 coding DNA: TGTGTCACCAGCCTGACAGGAACTAACAATGAGCAGTTCTTC. Protein sequence: CVTSLTGTNNEQFF.

Written as DNA, the CDR3 is TGTGCCAGTAGCGCTTGGACAGGGGGCTACGATGGCTACACCTTC. It encodes CASSAWTGGYDGYTF. This rearrangement joins TRBV19 to TRBJ1-2; 11 bases map to TRBD1. CDR1 and CDR2 (germline): LNHDA, SQIVND (reference sequence). The CDR3 spans 15 residues. The V segment lost 6 bases and the J segment 6 bases; nucleotides outside the gene matches: 9.

This chain joins TRBV27 and TRBJ2-7; maybe TRBD2 (5 bases). This CDR3 is built from 15 residues. V was shortened by 2 bases and J by 0 bases, with 11 bases between the two germline ends. CDR1 and CDR2 from the germline V gene are MNHEY and SMNVEV (reference sequence). The CDR3 loop reads CASSLAGPSSYEQYF. The CDR3 DNA reads TGTGCCAGCAGTTTAGCGGGCCCCAGCTCCTACGAGCAGTACTTC.

This clonotype was counted only a few times. The genes are TRBV18 and TRBJ2-1; D is unclear. Trimming shortened V by 6 bases and J by 1 base, and 7 bases separated the two germline ends. The CDR3 is 13 residues long. In germline, CDR1 is KGHSH, CDR2 LQKENI. CDR3 in DNA: TGTGCCAGCTCTCCTTTTTCCTACAATGAGCAGTTCTTC. This codes for CASSPFSYNEQFF.